This is a list of T cell receptor beta chains from one sample in a study of T cell responses to AZD1222 COVID-19 vaccine. TCRdb's table, derived via immunoSEQ multiplex PCR, lists solely in-frame clones and lacks some. The sample records approximately 100,000 clones, approximately 93% being singletons. The sample was peripheral blood, taken on day 0 of AZD1222 vaccination. Receptors were obtained from an adult in good health. The CDR3 runs from the conserved cysteine through the conserved F or W. A D gene is named only where the DNA matches it firmly. Clone size is shown for a subset of rows, as once, few, many or a class of expanded clone.

length	J	D	V	size	DNA	CDR3
15	TRBJ1-3	-	TRBV6-5	-	TGTGCCAGCAGTTACTCGGGGTACTCTGGAAACACCATATATTTT	CASSYSGYSGNTIYF
15	TRBJ1-6	-	TRBV4-3	-	TGCGCCAGCAGCCAAGATAAGGACACATATTCACCCCTCCACTTT	CASSQDKDTYSPLHF
14	TRBJ2-1	TRBD2	TRBV9	-	TGTGCCAGCAGCCCGGGACTAGCTCACAATGAGCAGTTCTTC	CASSPGLAHNEQFF
19	TRBJ1-5	TRBD1	TRBV6-2/TRBV6-3	-	TGTGCCAGCAGCCACAACCTCAATCTTGGACAGGATCCCAATCAGCCCCAGCATTTT	CASSHNLNLGQDPNQPQHF
14	TRBJ1-5	-	TRBV7-2	-	TGTGCCAGCAGCTTAGCTCATAGCAATCAGCCCCAGCATTTT	CASSLAHSNQPQHF
14	TRBJ2-7	TRBD1	TRBV7-6	-	TGTGCCAGCGGGACGGGACAGGGAGGCTACGAGCAGTACTTC	CASGTGQGGYEQYF
16	TRBJ2-3	TRBD1	TRBV19	once	TGTGCCAGTAGTATAACAGGGGGCGGTGGCACAGATACGCAGTATTTT	CASSITGGGGTDTQYF
11	TRBJ2-3	-	TRBV2	-	TGTGCCAGCAGGGCCCGAGATACGCAGTATTTT	CASRARDTQYF
13	TRBJ1-5	TRBD1	TRBV12-3/TRBV12-4	-	TGTGCCAGCAGGGGACAGGGAGGTCAGCCCCAGCATTTT	CASRGQGGQPQHF
15	TRBJ1-5	-	TRBV7-2	-	TGTGCCAGCAGCTGGAGACAGGATAGCAATCAGCCCCAGCATTTT	CASSWRQDSNQPQHF
15	TRBJ2-4	-	TRBV7-6	-	TGTGCCAGCAGCTTAGTCAGCACAGGGGAGGTCATTCAGTACTTC	CASSLVSTGEVIQYF
15	TRBJ2-2	-	TRBV7-3	-	TGTGCCAGCAGCTTAACCCATAGGGACACCGGGGAGCTGTTTTTT	CASSLTHRDTGELFF
17	TRBJ2-3	TRBD2	TRBV7-2	-	TGTGCCAGCAGCTTAGCTAGCGGGGGGGCCAGCACAGATACGCAGTATTTT	CASSLASGGASTDTQYF
16	TRBJ1-5	TRBD1	TRBV7-9	-	TGTGCCAGCAGCTCCACGACAGGGCGGGGAGATCAGCCCCAGCATTTT	CASSSTTGRGDQPQHF
13	TRBJ1-6	-	TRBV28	once	TGTGCCAGCAGGTTCGTTTTGGGGTCACCCCTCCACTTT	CASRFVLGSPLHF
15	TRBJ1-6	-	TRBV4-3	-	TGCGCCAGCAGCCAAGGGTCAGGACGGGATTCACCCCTCCACTTT	CASSQGSGRDSPLHF
15	TRBJ2-3	TRBD2	TRBV6-6	-	TGTGCCAGCAGGGGACTAGCGGGGGGGCCAGATACGCAGTATTTT	CASRGLAGGPDTQYF
16	TRBJ1-1	-	TRBV10-3	-	TGTGCCATCAAGGGAACGGTGGACCAGCGGGACACTGAAGCTTTCTTT	CAIKGTVDQRDTEAFF
14	TRBJ1-2	-	TRBV9	-	TGTGCCAGCAGCGTAGGAGTTGTAACCCCGGGCTACACCTTC	CASSVGVVTPGYTF
14	TRBJ1-1	-	TRBV13	-	TGTGCCAGCAGCCCCGTTTCGGGGAACACTGAAGCTTTCTTT	CASSPVSGNTEAFF
13	TRBJ2-7	-	TRBV12-3/TRBV12-4	-	TGTGCCAGCAGTTTAGGGGACGGCAGCGAGCAGTACTTC	CASSLGDGSEQYF
14	TRBJ1-4	-	TRBV5-1	once	TGCGCCAGCAGGGGGATGGACTTTAATGAAAAACTGTTTTTT	CASRGMDFNEKLFF
17	TRBJ2-7	TRBD2	TRBV24-1	once	TGTGCCACCAGTGATTTTGGGTTGTGGGGGGGGAGCTACGAGCAGTACTTC	CATSDFGLWGGSYEQYF
14	TRBJ1-2	-	TRBV6-5	-	TGTGCCAGCAGTAGAGGCAGGGAGGGCTATGGCTACACCTTC	CASSRGREGYGYTF
15	TRBJ2-7	-	TRBV6-5	-	TGTGCCAGCAGTAGGAGTTTAGAGTCCGCCTACGAGCAGTACTTC	CASSRSLESAYEQYF
16	TRBJ1-1	-	TRBV7-2	-	TGTGCCAGCAGCCCCCGTAGGGGAGCCTTGAACACTGAAGCTTTCTTT	CASSPRRGALNTEAFF
17	TRBJ1-3	-	TRBV7-2	-	TGTGCCAGCACCCCCCCCCAATACAGGGCGGAGGGAAACACCATATATTTT	CASTPPQYRAEGNTIYF
13	TRBJ1-2	TRBD1	TRBV5-8	-	TGTGCCAGCAGTCGAACAGGGGATTATGGCTACACCTTC	CASSRTGDYGYTF
18	TRBJ2-5	TRBD2	TRBV4-2	once	TGTGCCAGCAGCCAGGGGGGACTAGCGGGCCTTGGGCAAGAGACCCAGTACTTC	CASSQGGLAGLGQETQYF
19	TRBJ2-7	TRBD1	TRBV28	-	TGTGCCAGCAGTAGCCCCGAACGAACCGACAGGGGGCCAACCTACGAGCAGTACTTC	CASSSPERTDRGPTYEQYF
20	TRBJ2-1	TRBD1	TRBV9	-	TGTGCCAGCAGCGTAGAAGTAGGTATCGTCGGACAGGGGAATTACAATGAGCAGTTCTTC	CASSVEVGIVGQGNYNEQFF
14	TRBJ2-7	-	TRBV5-1	-	TGCGCCAGCAGCCCTACTCAGGTAAACTACGAGCAGTACTTC	CASSPTQVNYEQYF
16	TRBJ2-7	-	TRBV21-1	-	TGTGCCAGCAGAGCCGCGGGACCGACCTCCGTCTACGAGCAGTACTTC	CASRAAGPTSVYEQYF
15	TRBJ2-1	TRBD2	TRBV30	-	TGTGCCTGGACCATGGGTAGCGGGTACTACAATGAGCAGTTCTTC	CAWTMGSGYYNEQFF
13	TRBJ2-5	-	TRBV6-5	-	TGTGCCAGCGTGCCGGCTGACCAAGAGACCCAGTACTTC	CASVPADQETQYF
18	TRBJ2-7	-	TRBV4-2	-	TGTGCCAGCAGCCAAGATGCCCCCTCTCTGGGTTCCTCCTACGAGCAGTACTTC	CASSQDAPSLGSSYEQYF
12	TRBJ1-1	-	TRBV6-5	once	TGTGCCAGCAGGCGTACAGGAAGTGAAGCTTTCTTT	CASRRTGSEAFF
13	TRBJ2-3	TRBD1	TRBV12-3/TRBV12-4	-	TGTGCCAGCAGGCTGACAGGGTTCGATACGCAGTATTTT	CASRLTGFDTQYF
15	TRBJ1-5	-	TRBV28	-	TGTGCCAGCAGTTTAGGTCTTTCCCCCAATCAGCCCCAGCATTTT	CASSLGLSPNQPQHF
15	TRBJ1-2	TRBD1	TRBV3-1/TRBV3-2	once	TGTGCCAGCAGCCTCCGAACAGGGGAAAACTATGGCTACACCTTC	CASSLRTGENYGYTF
17	TRBJ2-7	TRBD1	TRBV9	-	TGTGCCAGCAGCCCGAGACAGGGGGCAGCCCATACCTACGAGCAGTACTTC	CASSPRQGAAHTYEQYF
17	TRBJ1-1	TRBD1	TRBV14	-	TGTGCCAGCAGCCACAGTATTCGTGACAGGGGGCACACTGAAGCTTTCTTT	CASSHSIRDRGHTEAFF
15	TRBJ2-2	-	TRBV5-5	-	TGTGCCAGCAGCTTGGAACATTCGAACACCGGGGAGCTGTTTTTT	CASSLEHSNTGELFF
15	TRBJ1-2	-	TRBV5-4	-	TGTGCCAGCAGCTTGGATGGGTCCGAAGTATATGGCTACACCTTC	CASSLDGSEVYGYTF
16	TRBJ1-2	-	TRBV6-1	-	TGTGCCAGCAGTGTCACCCCCAGGGCTGCTAACTATGGCTACACCTTC	CASSVTPRAANYGYTF
15	TRBJ1-1	-	TRBV7-6	-	TGTGCCAGCAGCTTAGAGTGGCACCCGAACACTGAAGCTTTCTTT	CASSLEWHPNTEAFF
13	TRBJ1-1	TRBD1	TRBV5-1	-	TGCGCCAGCAGCTTAGCGACAGGGGGTGAAGCTTTCTTT	CASSLATGGEAFF
13	TRBJ2-7	-	TRBV6-2/TRBV6-3	-	TGTGCCAGCAGTTACGACCGGACCTACGAGCAGTACTTC	CASSYDRTYEQYF
14	TRBJ1-2	-	TRBV6-1	-	TGTGCCAGCAGTGAATATCACAGGCGCTATGGCTACACCTTC	CASSEYHRRYGYTF
13	TRBJ1-2	-	TRBV28	-	TGTGCCAGCCTGATGACAGATAACTATGGCTACACCTTC	CASLMTDNYGYTF
17	TRBJ1-2	TRBD1	TRBV28	once	TGTGCCAGCAGTACTCCGGGACAGGGCGGGTTTAACTATGGCTACACCTTC	CASSTPGQGGFNYGYTF
14	TRBJ1-2	-	TRBV30	-	TGTGCCTGGAGTGTACAGGCGGCCAACTATGGCTACACCTTC	CAWSVQAANYGYTF